Sequencing of this TCR beta chain was carried out in a study of T cells in Graves' hyperthyroidism and ophthalmopathy (dated by TCRdb to the late 2010s). The study in broad terms: Peripheral blood was collected at initial diagnosis, before any treatment. According to the paper, TCR Vbeta CDR3 sequencing was carried out on approximately 140 peripheral blood samples, which came from 40 to 45 ophthalmopathy, under 80 hyperthyroidism and roughly 17 progressor patients. After sampling, hyperthyroidism patients received methimazole starting at 30 mg daily, and ophthalmopathy patients received high-dose intravenous methylprednisolone. An independent validation cohort of 18 to 20 hyperthyroidism patients and approximately 16 patients who later progressed to ophthalmopathy tested prospective prediction of ophthalmopathy. For training and testing, the 100 or so patients in the discovery cohort were randomly divided in a 7:3 ratio. In addition, the study compared T-cell repertoires in thyroid tissue and in blood from about 6 Graves' hyperthyroidism patients. To identify TCR V-J signatures that set the groups apart, the researchers used a discovery cohort of more than 95 patients, made up of 40 to 45 with Graves' ophthalmopathy and 57 with stable Graves' hyperthyroidism. Study-wide conclusions, independent of this receptor: In validation, the model predicted progression to ophthalmopathy a median of around 6.5 months before onset, with around 70% sensitivity and roughly 73% specificity. In cross-validation, a model built on a 13 V-J signature told ophthalmopathy apart from stable hyperthyroidism with under 90% sensitivity and roughly 82% specificity, and in testing the same model reached 80%/75%. Most expanded thyroid clonotypes (frequency above 0.001) were also detected in blood, suggesting blood repertoires may reflect thyroid immune responses. No statistical method was used to fix the sample size in advance, and group allocation was not hidden from the investigators.

Ten or more counts support this clonotype. Its antigen remains undetermined. The record has no base qualities; no much larger clone is one base away. CDR3 length: 15 amino acids, cysteine to phenylalanine. CDR3 DNA only is kept here, 45 bases in frame from base 1. The germline V gene (reference sequence) yields DFQATT for CDR1 and SNEGSKA for CDR2. V was cut back by 5 bases and J by 0 bases, leaving a gap of 16 bases between them. Stable Graves' hyperthyroidism was defined as no progression to ophthalmopathy during 18 months of follow-up. The hyperthyroidism patients were between 18 and 65 years old and newly diagnosed, with a disease duration of less than 2 months. The study excluded patients with uncontrolled infections, other autoimmune diseases, pregnancy or lactation. Clinical symptoms, serum thyroxine and TRAb, thyroid ultrasound, and orbital computed tomography formed the basis for the diagnoses. PBMCs were separated from roughly 10 ml of fresh peripheral blood using Ficoll-Paque density gradient centrifugation. Total RNA was extracted using Trizol reagent, and RNA quality was assessed on an Agilent 2100 Bioanalyzer.

Amplification of TCR beta CDR3 regions was carried out from RNA transcripts. For the first round of RT-PCR on the TCR CDR3, the HTBI primer set was used together with the Qiagen OneStep RT-PCR kit. The libraries were constructed in a second round of multiplex PCR and then size-selected and purified. The libraries were sequenced on an Illumina HiSeq2000 using paired-end 100 bp reads. Under the source paper's analysis protocol: SOAPnuke was used to process the raw data, throwing out any read that contained adapters or uncalled bases, had a mean Phred below 15, or lacked an exact constant-primer or identifier match. COPE v1.2.5 was used to merge the high-quality paired reads, and each unique nucleotide sequence was defined as a clonotype. MiTCR v1.1 was used to align clonotypes to the IMGT TRBV, TRBD and TRBJ reference segments. The analysis was restricted to V-J combinations with a frequency above 0.0001, which together covered 99% to 99.2% of the repertoires. The TCS score was defined as F50 (clonal expansion) divided by E x V (chaos), with BLOSUM62-based TCRdist calculated between CDR3 peptides within each V-J. Welch's t-statistics and random forest reduced 500 to 550 V-J features to 10 to 15, which were used in a naive Bayes classifier (R e1071). TCRdb ran its own pipeline on the public reads, namely fastp trimming at Q25 and MiXCR clone calling, and kept in-frame beta chains. A single entry per CDR3 protein holds the most common genes and DNA from its merged rows. For this entry, the V and J calls and clone size follow TCRdb and not the study's own pipeline. The sample data list 300,000 to 400,000 distinct CDR3 sequences, and around 13% of these were observed just once. In total, the top ten clones hold 9% to 9.5% of the sample.

The sequence links TRBV20-1 to TRBJ1-2, with no confident D gene call. Specimen: blood. The source is a woman under 30 with Graves' hyperthyroidism. The CDR3 reads as follows: CSASTTVRSNYGYTF. The DNA is as follows: TGCAGTGCTTCCACGACCGTTAGATCTAACTATGGCTACACCTTC.